Listed here are 21 T cell receptor beta chains from one sample, sequenced in a study of blood T cell repertoires in COVID-19. Generated by immunoSEQ multiplex PCR, the TCRdb table keeps only in-frame clones and is missing some. The repertoire holds about 210,000 clones, with 92% as singletons. The specimen was peripheral blood. These receptors all come from a man aged 25-40 years with acute or convalescent COVID-19.

The CDR3 DNA reads TGTGCCAGCAGTTTCTATCGGCGCAGGGCATCTAATGAAAAACTGTTTTTT. Protein sequence: CASSFYRRRASNEKLFF. The rearrangement joins TRBV27 to TRBJ1-4, with TRBD1 as a possible D gene (5 bases). Germline CDR1 reads MNHEY; CDR2 reads SMNVEV (reference sequence). The CDR3 contains 17 residues. V was clipped by 3 bases and J by 3 bases, with 17 bases between them.

This clone came up once. This sequence joins TRBV4-1 and TRBJ2-3; the D is unclear. Germline CDR1 and CDR2: MGHRA and YSYEKL. CDR3 length equals 13 residues. V lost 4 bases to trimming and J lost 4 bases, with 9 bases between them. The CDR3 coding sequence is TGCGCCAGCAGCCCCCAGATGGCAGATACGCAGTATTTT. Residues: CASSPQMADTQYF.

The chain employs TRBV12-3 or TRBV12-4 and TRBJ2-2; the D is unclear. Trimming removed 3 bases from V and 6 bases from J, with 8 bases in between. This CDR3 contains 13 residues. The CDR3 nucleotides read TGTGCCAGCAGTTTTTTGAGCTCCGGGGAGCTGTTTTTT. It translates to CASSFLSSGELFF.

The V call is TRBV2, the J call TRBJ2-7; 15 bases agree with TRBD2. CDR1 is SNHLY and CDR2 is FYNNEI in the germline V gene. This CDR3 has 16 residues. J lost 6 bases, V lost 7 bases, and 10 bases had no gene match. CDR3 nucleotide sequence: TGTGCCAGCAACCTAGGACTAGCGGGGGGGCCGGGCGAGCAGTACTTC. It encodes CASNLGLAGGPGEQYF.

The chain uses TRBV5-1 and TRBJ2-7; D remains unclear. Germline assignment: CDR1 SGHRS and CDR2 YFSETQ. This CDR3 is built from 14 residues. The V end was cut by 0 bases, the J end by 0 bases, with 7 bases between. The CDR3 region is CASSLVGASYEQYF. CDR3 coding DNA: TGCGCCAGCAGCTTGGTCGGTGCCTCCTACGAGCAGTACTTC. Full variable domain (remainder filled in from reference TRBV5-1 and TRBJ2-7): KAGVTQTPRYLIKTRGQQVTLSCSPISGHRSVSWYQQTPGQGLQFLFEYFSETQRNKGNFPGRFSGRQFSNSRSEMNVSTLELGDSALYLCASSLVGASYEQYFGPGTRLTVT.

The J gene is TRBJ2-5, the V gene TRBV30; 9 positions agree with TRBD2. CDR3 length equals 13 residues. The ends lost 5 bases at V and 4 bases at J; junction bases unmatched: 5. Germline V CDR1 and CDR2: GTSNPN, SVGIG (reference sequence). The CDR3 spells CAWSAGGPETQYF. CDR3 DNA: TGTGCCTGGTCGGCGGGGGGGCCAGAGACCCAGTACTTC.

CDR3 nucleotide sequence: TGCAGCGTTGAAGTGGGAGGTGGTGAAGCTTTCTTT. Amino acid sequence: CSVEVGGGEAFF. The chain employs TRBV29-1 and TRBJ1-1; D gene ambiguous. Trimming removed 1 base from V and 7 bases from J, with 10 bases in between. Germline-derived CDR1 and CDR2 are SQVTM and ANQGSEA. The CDR3 length is 12 residues.

This chain joins TRBV5-1 and TRBJ2-3, with 7 nucleotides matching TRBD2. CDR1 and CDR2 from the germline V gene are SGHRS and YFSETQ. The V gene end was trimmed by 4 bases and the J gene end by 6 bases; junction bases not matched to a gene: 14. The CDR3 spans 16 residues. CDR3 region: CASSLTRTSARDTQYF. The CDR3 bases are TGCGCCAGCAGCCTAACCCGGACTAGTGCCCGGGATACGCAGTATTTT.

The chain links TRBV30 to TRBJ1-5; weak D call: TRBD1 (5 bases). The CDR3 length is 16 residues. Per the germline V gene, CDR1 is GTSNPN and CDR2 is SVGIG (reference sequence). V was pared by 1 base and J by 4 bases, with 17 bases between. The CDR3 protein is CAWSDTPMSGNQPQHF. CDR3 sequence (DNA): TGTGCCTGGAGTGACACACCCATGTCAGGGAATCAGCCCCAGCATTTT.

This clone was recorded at least ten times. This chain joins TRBV27 and TRBJ1-5, with D unclear. There are 13 residues in the CDR3. The V and J ends lost 1 base and 6 bases respectively, with 7 bases between them. Germline V CDR1 and CDR2: MNHEY, SMNVEV (reference sequence). The CDR3 spells CASSLWHAQPQHF. In DNA form, the CDR3 reads TGTGCCAGCAGTTTATGGCACGCTCAGCCCCAGCATTTT.

The chain employs TRBV5-1 and TRBJ2-6, with 10 bases matching TRBD1. CDR3 length equals 20 residues. V lost 0 bases to trimming and J lost 3 bases; unmatched junction nucleotides: 12. CDR1 and CDR2 from the germline V gene are SGHRS and YFSETQ. The CDR3 here is CASSLAPSGQGTSGANVLTF. DNA for the CDR3: TGCGCCAGCAGCTTGGCTCCGTCGGGACAGGGGACGAGTGGGGCCAACGTCCTGACTTTC.

This clone was seen a handful of times. This chain links TRBV7-8 with TRBJ2-2; perhaps TRBD1 as D (5 bases). CDR3 length equals 15 residues. Germline values: CDR1 SGHVS, CDR2 FQNEAQ. V was shortened by 3 bases and J by 6 bases, with 14 bases between the two germline ends. CDR3 sequence: CASSFGQGLPGELFF. The CDR3 bases are TGTGCCAGCAGCTTTGGCCAGGGTCTACCCGGGGAGCTGTTTTTT.

CDR3 nucleotides: TGTGCCAGCAGCAGGCGCCTCACCACGACATACCCACTCACAGATACGCAGTATTTT. It specifies CASSRRLTTTYPLTDTQYF. V and J are TRBV21-1 and TRBJ2-3; TRBD1 is taken as the D call from the table, unchecked against the DNA. TRBV21-1 is flagged as a pseudogene. This CDR3 contains 19 residues.

This clone was counted only a few times. This sequence joins TRBV5-8 and TRBJ2-2; D might be TRBD1 (6 bases). Trimming took off 3 bases at V and 5 bases at J, with 14 bases between the two ends. Germline V gene sequence: CDR1 SGHTS, CDR2 YDEGEE. The CDR3 has 15 amino acids. The CDR3 DNA sequence: TGTGCCAGCAGCTCCACAGGGTTCCGGACCGGGGAGCTGTTTTTT. As protein: CASSSTGFRTGELFF.

The CDR3 region is CASSPRVGRGETQYF. The CDR3 nucleotides read TGTGCCAGCAGCCCCCGAGTGGGGAGGGGGGAGACCCAGTACTTC. The chain has TRBV9 and TRBJ2-5; possible D gene TRBD2, 7 bases. The CDR3 spans 15 residues. Germline V CDR1 and CDR2: SGDLS, YYNGEE. Trimming took 4 bases from V and 5 from J, leaving 18 bases between them. The variable domain in full, with the rest retrieved from reference TRBV9 and TRBJ2-5, is DSGVTQTPKHLITATGQRVTLRCSPRSGDLSVYWYQQSLDQGLQFLIQYYNGEERAKGNILERFSAQQFPDLHSELNLSSLELGDSALYFCASSPRVGRGETQYFGPGTRLLVL.

V gene TRBV19 combines with J gene TRBJ2-5, with 7 bases lining up with TRBD1. Germline V gene lookup returns CDR1 LNHDA and CDR2 SQIVND (reference sequence). This CDR3 comprises 14 residues. Trimming at V came to 7 bases and at J to 0 bases, leaving 5 bases not matched to a gene. The CDR3 loop is CASNLGQNQETQYF. In DNA, the CDR3 is TGTGCCAGTAACCTGGGACAGAACCAAGAGACCCAGTACTTC.

The rearrangement uses TRBV7-3 and TRBJ2-1; D is perhaps TRBD2 (6 bases). CDR1 is SGHTA, CDR2 FQGTGA, per germline. Trimming pared 2 bases from V and 9 bases from J, leaving 17 bases between. The CDR3 is made up of 15 amino acids. Written as DNA, the CDR3 is TGTGCCAGCAGCTTAGGAGGGACCCCCGAGGCTGAGCAGTTCTTC. Its translation is CASSLGGTPEAEQFF.

V and J are TRBV7-6 and TRBJ1-1; 8 nucleotides line up with TRBD1. The V and J ends lost 3 bases and 1 base, in that order; junction bases with no gene match: 1. The CDR3 length is 14 residues. CDR1 SGHVS and CDR2 FNYEAQ come from the germline V gene. This chain's CDR3 is CASSFGTGNTEAFF. DNA of the CDR3: TGTGCCAGCAGCTTTGGGACAGGGAACACTGAAGCTTTCTTT.

The V gene is TRBV24-1, the J gene TRBJ1-5; D possibly corresponds to TRBD1 (5 bases). CDR3 size: 14 residues. Germline V gives CDR1 KGHDR, CDR2 SFDVKD. Trimming removed 6 bases from V and 3 bases from J, with 11 bases in between. The CDR3 region is CATSPDSFNQPQHF. Written as DNA, the CDR3 is TGTGCCACCAGTCCCGACAGCTTCAATCAGCCCCAGCATTTT.

The rearrangement joins TRBV29-1 to TRBJ1-1, with a tentative D call TRBD1 (6 bases). The CDR3 loop spans 19 amino acids. Trimming took off 4 bases at V and 5 bases at J, with 32 bases between the two ends. CDR1 is SQVTM, CDR2 ANQGSEA, per germline. CDR3 coding DNA: TGCAGCGTTGGGCTATATACCCCCCGTGGGGGCCAGTGGGGGACTGAAGCTTTCTTT. It is translated as CSVGLYTPRGGQWGTEAFF.

The rearrangement uses TRBV9 and TRBJ2-1; D perhaps matches TRBD1 (7 bases). Per the germline V gene, CDR1 is SGDLS and CDR2 is YYNGEE. The CDR3 has 15 amino acids. Deletions cut 3 bases from V and 4 bases from J, with 14 bases between. CDR3 protein: CASSAPGGPYNEQFF. The CDR3 DNA sequence: TGTGCCAGCAGCGCCCCAGGGGGGCCTTACAATGAGCAGTTCTTC.